This T cell receptor (beta chain) was profiled in a study of T cell responses to AZD1222 COVID-19 vaccine. With V trimmed by 5 bases and J by 10 bases, 3 bases remained unmatched. In germline, CDR1 is MNHEY, CDR2 SVGEGT. The CDR3 runs to 11 residues. The protocol was immunoSEQ multiplex PCR, while the TCRdb copy is restricted to in-frame clones and leaves out a portion. The table records 150,000 to 200,000 clones, just over 85% of them present only once. The TCR originated in an adult who received the AZD1222 COVID-19 vaccine. Source: peripheral blood, taken 28 days after the second AZD1222 dose. The V call is TRBV6-2 or TRBV6-3, the J call TRBJ1-1, with TRBD1 identical over 8 bases. The CDR3 here is CASSADRGAFF. CDR3 coding DNA: TGTGCCAGCAGTGCAGACAGGGGAGCTTTCTTT.